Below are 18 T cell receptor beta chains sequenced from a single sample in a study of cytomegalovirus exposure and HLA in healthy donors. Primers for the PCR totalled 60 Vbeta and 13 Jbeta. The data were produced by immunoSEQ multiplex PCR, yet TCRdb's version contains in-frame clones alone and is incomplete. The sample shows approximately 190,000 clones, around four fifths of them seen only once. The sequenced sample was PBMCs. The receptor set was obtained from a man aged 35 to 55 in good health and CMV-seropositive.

The CDR3 nucleotides are TGTGCCAGCTCACCACCGAACTCAGGTGCCTACGAGCAGTACTTC. Protein sequence: CASSPPNSGAYEQYF. V and J are TRBV18 and TRBJ2-7, with no clear D. Germline lookup yields CDR1 KGHSH and CDR2 LQKENI. Trimming took off 0 bases at V and 2 bases at J, with 11 bases between the two ends. The CDR3 covers 15 residues. Full variable domain (outside the CDR3, taken from reference TRBV18 and TRBJ2-7): NAGVMQNPRHLVRRRGQEARLRCSPMKGHSHVYWYRQLPEEGLKFMVYLQKENIIDESGMPKERFSAEFPKEGPSILRIQQVVRGDSAAYFCASSPPNSGAYEQYFGPGTRLTVT.

CDR3 nucleotide sequence: TGTGCCAGTAGTATAGGAGGGACAGGGGCGGGAACTGAAGCTTTCTTT. Translating gives CASSIGGTGAGTEAFF. This rearrangement joins TRBV19 to TRBJ1-1; TRBD1 aligns across 10 bases. The V segment lost 1 base and the J segment 5 bases; nucleotides outside the gene matches: 7. There are 16 residues in the CDR3. The germline gives CDR1 LNHDA, CDR2 SQIVND (reference sequence).

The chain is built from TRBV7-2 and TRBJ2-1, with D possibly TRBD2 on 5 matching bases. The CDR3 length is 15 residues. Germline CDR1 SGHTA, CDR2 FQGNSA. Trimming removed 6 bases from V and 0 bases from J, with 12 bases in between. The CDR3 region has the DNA TGTGCCAGCAGATTCAGCGGTAGCTCCTACAATGAGCAGTTCTTC. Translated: CASRFSGSSYNEQFF.

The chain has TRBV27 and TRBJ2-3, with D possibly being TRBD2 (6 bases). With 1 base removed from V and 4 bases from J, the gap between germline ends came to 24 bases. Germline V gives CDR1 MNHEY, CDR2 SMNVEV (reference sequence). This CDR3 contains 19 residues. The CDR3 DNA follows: TGTGCCAGCAGTTTATATCCTGACGAGGCACGCCCGGGGGCAGATACGCAGTATTTT. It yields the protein CASSLYPDEARPGADTQYF.

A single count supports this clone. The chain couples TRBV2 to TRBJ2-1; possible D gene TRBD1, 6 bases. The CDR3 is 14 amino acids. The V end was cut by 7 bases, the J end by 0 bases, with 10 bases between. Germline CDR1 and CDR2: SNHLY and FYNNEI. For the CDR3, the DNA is TGTGCCAGCATGAAGGGGGACTCCTACAATGAGCAGTTCTTC. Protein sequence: CASMKGDSYNEQFF.

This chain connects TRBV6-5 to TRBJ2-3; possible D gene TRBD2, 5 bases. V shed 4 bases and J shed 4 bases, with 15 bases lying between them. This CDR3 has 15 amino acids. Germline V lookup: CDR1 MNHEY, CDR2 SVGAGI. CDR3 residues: CASSLLSGSADTQYF. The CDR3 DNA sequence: TGTGCCAGCAGTTTACTCTCGGGGAGCGCAGATACGCAGTATTTT.

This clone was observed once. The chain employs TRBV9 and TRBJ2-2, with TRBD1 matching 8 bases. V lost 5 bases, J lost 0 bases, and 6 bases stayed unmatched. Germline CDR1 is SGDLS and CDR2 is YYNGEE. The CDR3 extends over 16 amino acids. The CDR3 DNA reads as TGTGCCAGCAGTTCTGGGACAGGCCCGAACACCGGGGAGCTGTTTTTT. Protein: CASSSGTGPNTGELFF.

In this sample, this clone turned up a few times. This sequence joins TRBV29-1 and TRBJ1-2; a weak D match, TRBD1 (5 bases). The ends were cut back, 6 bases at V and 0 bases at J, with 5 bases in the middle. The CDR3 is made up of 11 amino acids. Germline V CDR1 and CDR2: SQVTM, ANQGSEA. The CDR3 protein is CSVTANYGYTF. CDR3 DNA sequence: TGCAGCGTGACAGCTAACTATGGCTACACCTTC.

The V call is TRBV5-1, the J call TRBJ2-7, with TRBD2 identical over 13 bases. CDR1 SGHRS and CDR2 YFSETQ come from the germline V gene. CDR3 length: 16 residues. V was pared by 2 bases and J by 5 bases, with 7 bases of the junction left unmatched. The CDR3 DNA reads TGCGCCAGCAGCTTCTCACTAGCGGGAGGGCCCCACGAGCAGTACTTC. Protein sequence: CASSFSLAGGPHEQYF.

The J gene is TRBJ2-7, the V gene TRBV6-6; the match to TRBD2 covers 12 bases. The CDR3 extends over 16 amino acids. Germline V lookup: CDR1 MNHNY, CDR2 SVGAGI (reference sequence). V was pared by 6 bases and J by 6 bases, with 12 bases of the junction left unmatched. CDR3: CASSPLAGGPTAEQYF. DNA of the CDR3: TGTGCCAGCAGCCCTCTAGCGGGAGGGCCTACAGCCGAGCAGTACTTC.

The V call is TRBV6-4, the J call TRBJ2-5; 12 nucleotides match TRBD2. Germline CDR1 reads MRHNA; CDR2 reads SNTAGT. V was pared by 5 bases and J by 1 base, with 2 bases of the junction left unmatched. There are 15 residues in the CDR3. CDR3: CASSRTSGAQETQYF. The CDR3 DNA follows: TGTGCCAGCAGTCGGACTAGCGGGGCCCAAGAGACCCAGTACTTC.

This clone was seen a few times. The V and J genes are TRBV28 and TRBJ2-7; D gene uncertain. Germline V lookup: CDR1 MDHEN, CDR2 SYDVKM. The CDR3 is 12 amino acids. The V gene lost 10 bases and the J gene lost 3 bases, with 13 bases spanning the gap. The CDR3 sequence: CATFGGFYEQYF. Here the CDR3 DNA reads TGTGCCACCTTCGGCGGATTCTACGAGCAGTACTTC.

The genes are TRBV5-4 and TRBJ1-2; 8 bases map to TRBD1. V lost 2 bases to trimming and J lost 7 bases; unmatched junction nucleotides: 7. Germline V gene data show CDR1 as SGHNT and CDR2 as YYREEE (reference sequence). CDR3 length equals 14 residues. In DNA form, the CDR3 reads TGTGCCAGCAGCTTTCAGGGGGCAGCTACTGGCTACACCTTC. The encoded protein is CASSFQGAATGYTF.

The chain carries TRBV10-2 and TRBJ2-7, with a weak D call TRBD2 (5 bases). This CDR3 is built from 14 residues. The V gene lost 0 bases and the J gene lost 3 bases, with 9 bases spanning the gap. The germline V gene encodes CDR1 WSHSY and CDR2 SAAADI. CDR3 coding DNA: TGCGCCAGCAGTGAGTCGGGTCGGGACTACGAGCAGTACTTC. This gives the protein CASSESGRDYEQYF.

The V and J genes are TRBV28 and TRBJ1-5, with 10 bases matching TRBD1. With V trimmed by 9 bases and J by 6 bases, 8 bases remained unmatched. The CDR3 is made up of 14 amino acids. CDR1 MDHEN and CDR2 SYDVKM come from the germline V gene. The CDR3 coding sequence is TGTGCCAGTACATCCGGGACAGGGGCTCAGCCCCAGCATTTT. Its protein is CASTSGTGAQPQHF.

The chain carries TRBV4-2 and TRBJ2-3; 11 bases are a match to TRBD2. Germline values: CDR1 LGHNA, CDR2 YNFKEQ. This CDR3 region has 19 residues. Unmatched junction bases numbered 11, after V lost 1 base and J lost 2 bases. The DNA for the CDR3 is TGTGCCAGCAGCCAAGCGCTTATGACTAGCGGGGTTGACACAGATACGCAGTATTTT. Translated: CASSQALMTSGVDTDTQYF.

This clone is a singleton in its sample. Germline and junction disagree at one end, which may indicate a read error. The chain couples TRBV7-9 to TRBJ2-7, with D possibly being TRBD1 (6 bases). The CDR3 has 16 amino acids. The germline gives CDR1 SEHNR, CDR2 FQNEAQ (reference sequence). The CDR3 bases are TGTTCCAGCAGCTTAGAGGACAGCCCGACCTCCTACGAGCAGTACTTC. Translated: CSSSLEDSPTSYEQYF.

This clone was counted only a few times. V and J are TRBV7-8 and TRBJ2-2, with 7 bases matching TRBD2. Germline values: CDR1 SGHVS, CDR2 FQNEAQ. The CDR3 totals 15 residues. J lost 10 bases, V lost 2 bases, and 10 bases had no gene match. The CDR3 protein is CASSLTASGESELFF. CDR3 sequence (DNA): TGTGCCAGCAGCTTAACGGCTAGCGGAGAGTCGGAGCTGTTTTTT.